This T cell receptor beta chain derives from a study of tissue T cells after allogeneic stem cell transplantation. Study-wide context: Gastrointestinal graft-versus-host disease was present in all patients, each treated with several therapy lines. CD3+ T cells were flow-sorted when enough cells; otherwise DNA extracted directly. Findings and caveats of the study: Few T cell clones were shared across patients, but motif clusters showed tissue-specific shared signatures.

For this clone: Antigen unknown.

TCRdb's table, derived via immunoSEQ multiplex PCR, lists solely in-frame clones and lacks some. This sample has 25,000 to 35,000 clones; 65% to 90% occur once, and the top ten carry 3% to 4%. The sequencing here drew on blood, taken before transplantation. This sequence was found in a woman aged 18-55 years who later had graft-versus-host disease after an allogeneic stem cell transplant.

The CDR3 sequence: CASSAGAGTEAFF. The CDR3 DNA is TGTGCCAGCAGTGCGGGGGCAGGCACTGAAGCTTTCTTT. The V and J genes are TRBV2 and TRBJ1-1, with TRBD1 as a possible D gene (6 bases). V was shortened by 4 bases and J by 4 bases, with 10 bases between the two germline ends. The CDR3 is 13 residues long. In germline, CDR1 is SNHLY, CDR2 FYNNEI.